Following are 11 T cell receptor beta chains from one sample sequenced in a study of cytomegalovirus exposure and HLA in healthy donors. The PCR ran on 60 Vbeta and 13 Jbeta primers. Data came from immunoSEQ multiplex PCR; TCRdb stores just in-frame clones and leaves some out. The sample gives fewer than 250,000 clones, about 85% of which show up once; about 1.6% is in the top ten. The sequencing sample was made of PBMCs. Receptors were obtained from a woman in her 50s in good health and CMV-seronegative.

The J gene is TRBJ1-1, the V gene TRBV28, with no clear D. The germline gives CDR1 MDHEN, CDR2 SYDVKM. With 4 bases removed from V and 0 bases from J, the gap between germline ends came to 6 bases. This CDR3 contains 13 residues. CDR3 DNA sequence: TGTGCCAGCAGTTCCAAGCTGAACACTGAAGCTTTCTTT. This codes for CASSSKLNTEAFF.

V usage is TRBV5-1 and J usage is TRBJ2-2; 11 positions agree with TRBD1. The CDR3 contains 17 residues. J was trimmed by 7 bases and V by 4 bases; bases with no gene match: 12. Germline CDR1 and CDR2: SGHRS and YFSETQ. The CDR3 coding sequence is TGCGCCAGCAGCCAAATCCTTGGACAGGGGGCTGGCGGGGAGCTGTTTTTT. It encodes CASSQILGQGAGGELFF.

The V gene is TRBV7-9, the J gene TRBJ2-3; D might be TRBD2 (6 bases). Trimming removed 1 base at V and 10 bases at J, with 21 bases between. The CDR3 is made up of 16 amino acids. Germline V gene sequence: CDR1 SEHNR, CDR2 FQNEAQ (reference sequence). DNA for the CDR3: TGTGCCAGCAGCTTAGTAGGGGTTGGGGGAGGAAGCGCGCAGTATTTT. Translation: CASSLVGVGGGSAQYF.

The chain recombines TRBV11-2 with TRBJ2-7, with 9 bases matching TRBD1. From germline, CDR1 is SGHAT and CDR2 FQNNGV. This CDR3 comprises 13 residues. The trim removed 5 bases at V and 6 bases at J, leaving 5 bases unmatched. The CDR3 DNA follows: TGTGCCAGCAGCGTACAGGGGGCGGTCGAGCAGTACTTC. This translates into CASSVQGAVEQYF.

The chain links TRBV10-3 to TRBJ1-2; 7 bases align to TRBD1. The J segment lost 5 bases and the V segment lost 3 bases, leaving 6 bases of the junction unmatched. Germline-derived CDR1 and CDR2 are ENHRY and SYGVKD. This CDR3 is 14 amino acids long. CDR3 sequence: CAISENRGSYGYTF. The CDR3 DNA sequence: TGTGCCATCAGTGAAAACAGGGGTTCATATGGCTACACCTTC.

The J gene is TRBJ1-2, the V gene TRBV28; D might be TRBD1 (6 bases). CDR3 size: 13 residues. V lost 3 bases and J lost 8, with 13 bases in between. Looked up from germline, CDR1 is MDHEN and CDR2 is SYDVKM. The CDR3 sequence: CASSLLGAGGYTF. The CDR3 DNA sequence: TGTGCCAGCAGTTTGTTGGGGGCAGGGGGCTACACCTTC.

This rearrangement joins TRBV5-1 to TRBJ1-2; D call uncertain. Trimming stripped 3 bases from V and 0 bases from J, with 12 bases between. CDR3 length: 15 residues. Per the germline V gene, CDR1 is SGHRS and CDR2 is YFSETQ. This CDR3 reads CASSYPERTNYGYTF. CDR3 sequence (DNA): TGCGCCAGCAGCTATCCGGAGCGAACTAACTATGGCTACACCTTC.

The rearrangement joins TRBV7-2 to TRBJ2-4; 7 bases are a match to TRBD2. Germline CDR1 is SGHTA and CDR2 is FQGNSA. The CDR3 has 16 amino acids. J was trimmed by 5 bases and V by 1 base; bases with no gene match: 8. In DNA form, the CDR3 reads TGTGCCAGCAGCTTAGGGGGAGGGCAGGTTCAAAACATTCAGTACTTC. It encodes CASSLGGGQVQNIQYF.

This chain links TRBV10-3 with TRBJ2-1, with 13 nucleotides matching TRBD2. The CDR3 covers 16 residues. Germline CDR1 reads ENHRY; CDR2 reads SYGVKD. The V segment lost 0 bases and the J segment 7 bases; nucleotides outside the gene matches: 3. In DNA form, the CDR3 reads TGTGCCATCAGTGAGTCGACTAGCGGGGGGAGAAATGAGCAGTTCTTC. Protein product: CAISESTSGGRNEQFF.

CDR3 DNA: TGTGCCAGCAGCCGGACAGCTACCTACGAGCAGTACTTC. It is translated as CASSRTATYEQYF. V gene TRBV6-5 combines with J gene TRBJ2-7, with D maybe TRBD1 (6 bases). This CDR3 contains 13 residues. Trimming took 6 bases from V and 2 from J, leaving 11 bases between them. CDR1 is MNHEY and CDR2 is SVGAGI in the germline V gene.

J is TRBJ2-2 and V is TRBV5-1; possibly TRBD2 for D (6 bases). This CDR3 region has 15 residues. V gave up 3 bases and J gave up 6 bases, with 15 bases separating them. Germline values: CDR1 SGHRS, CDR2 YFSETQ. The CDR3 sequence: CASSWDVPGAGELFF. As DNA, the CDR3 is TGCGCCAGCAGCTGGGACGTCCCGGGGGCCGGGGAGCTGTTTTTT.